This T cell receptor (beta chain) was captured in a study of T cell responses to AZD1222 COVID-19 vaccine. Overall study results and limits: Repertoire samples came only from after the peak T cell response. Spike-wide coverage was observed for vaccine-associated CD4 TCRs, with dominant responses at 160-218 and 743-854. A mostly white British donor set with more females was recruited, and clonal diversity was possibly underestimated.

Germline assignment: CDR1 SGHVS and CDR2 FQNEAQ. V lost 1 base to trimming and J lost 10 bases, with 20 bases between them. This CDR3 is 17 amino acids long. In regard to this clone: Its antigen is undetermined.

Sequencing was performed with immunoSEQ multiplex PCR; in TCRdb, only in-frame clones are kept and a portion is missing. The repertoire consists of 84,000 or so clones, with 86% occurring once and the leading ten covering approximately 7.9%. Material: peripheral blood, obtained on day 0 of AZD1222 vaccination. The sequence was collected from an adult in good health. This sequence joins TRBV7-8 and TRBJ1-6; weak D call: TRBD1 (6 bases). CDR3 loop: CASSLEVGASQSSPLHF. The CDR3, as DNA: TGTGCCAGCAGCTTAGAGGTGGGGGCCTCCCAAAGCTCACCCCTCCACTTT.